The next 9 T cell receptor beta chains were all read from a single sample in a study of blood T cell repertoires in COVID-19. This table comes from immunoSEQ multiplex PCR, and its TCRdb copy is limited to in-frame clones, with some not included. Seen here are about 77,000 clones, roughly four fifths observed once, and the top ten hold more than 15%. Sample: peripheral blood. The receptors here all came from a man in his sixties or seventies with active or convalescent COVID-19.

The chain recombines TRBV10-2 with TRBJ1-5; D remains ambiguous. With 4 bases removed from V and 6 bases from J, the gap between germline ends came to 10 bases. This CDR3 contains 13 residues. Per germline, CDR1 WSHSY and CDR2 SAAADI. CDR3 nucleotide sequence: TGCGCCAGCAGTGCCGAGTTGCGTCAGCCCCAGCATTTT. Amino acid sequence: CASSAELRQPQHF.

The rearrangement joins TRBV2 to TRBJ1-2; D not resolved. CDR3 length: 11 amino acids. Germline CDR1 is SNHLY and CDR2 is FYNNEI. The ends were cut back, 2 bases at V and 8 bases at J, with 6 bases in the middle. DNA of the CDR3: TGTGCCAGCAGTGAATTGAGGGGCTACACCTTC. It yields the protein CASSELRGYTF.

This clone showed up just a few times. The chain is built from TRBV25-1 and TRBJ2-5; possibly TRBD1 for D (6 bases). The germline gives CDR1 MGHDK, CDR2 SYGVNS. V dropped 7 bases and J dropped 2 bases, with 17 bases sitting between them. The CDR3 runs 15 residues. The CDR3 sequence is CASNAPGHTQETQYF. CDR3 nucleotides: TGTGCCAGCAATGCCCCGGGACACACTCAAGAGACCCAGTACTTC.

The sample holds one count of this clone. This sequence joins TRBV12-3 or TRBV12-4 and TRBJ1-6; D is unclear. Trimming stripped 2 bases from V and 8 bases from J, with 4 bases between. This CDR3 region has 12 residues. In DNA form, the CDR3 reads TGTGCCAGCAGTTTATACTATTCACCCCTCCACTTT. It encodes CASSLYYSPLHF.

The chain carries TRBV28 and TRBJ1-5; weak D call: TRBD1 (6 bases). This CDR3 comprises 13 residues. Germline V gene sequence: CDR1 MDHEN, CDR2 SYDVKM. V was pared by 10 bases and J by 4 bases, with 14 bases between. CDR3 nucleotide sequence: TGTGCCACCCAGAGGGACACGAATCAGCCCCAGCATTTT. This sequence encodes CATQRDTNQPQHF. Full variable domain (outside the CDR3, taken from reference TRBV28 and TRBJ1-5): DVKVTQSSRYLVKRTGEKVFLECVQDMDHENMFWYRQDPGLGLRLIYFSYDVKMKEKGDIPEGYSVSREKKERFSLILESASTNQTSMYLCATQRDTNQPQHFGDGTRLSIL.

The chain uses TRBV6-5 and TRBJ2-7, with D perhaps matching TRBD2 (6 bases). The V end was cut by 5 bases, the J end by 3 bases, with 14 bases between. The CDR3 runs to 14 residues. Per germline, CDR1 MNHEY and CDR2 SVGAGI. The CDR3 loop reads CASSLLRGNYEQYF. CDR3 in DNA: TGTGCCAGCAGTCTACTCCGGGGGAACTACGAGCAGTACTTC.

The chain combines TRBV5-4 with TRBJ2-7; 9 nucleotides match TRBD1. Germline values: CDR1 SGHNT, CDR2 YYREEE (reference sequence). The V segment lost 3 bases and the J segment 4 bases; nucleotides outside the gene matches: 8. The CDR3 spans 15 residues. This CDR3 reads CASSSKQGARYEQYF. The CDR3 coding sequence is TGTGCCAGCAGCTCAAAACAGGGGGCCCGGTACGAGCAGTACTTC.

The genes are TRBV5-1 and TRBJ2-3; no clear D gene. Trimming stripped 6 bases from V and 3 bases from J, with 17 bases between. Germline loops: CDR1 SGHRS, CDR2 YFSETQ. The CDR3 is made up of 15 amino acids. CDR3 sequence: CASKSSFAGTDTQYF. The CDR3 DNA reads TGCGCCAGCAAAAGCTCCTTTGCCGGGACAGATACGCAGTATTTT.

This chain links TRBV6-1 with TRBJ1-5; 10 positions match TRBD1. Germline-derived CDR1 and CDR2 are MNHNS and SASEGT. The CDR3 covers 17 residues. J lost 4 bases, V lost 0 bases, and 6 bases had no gene match. CDR3 in amino acids: CASSEARLDRGNQPQHF. For the CDR3, the DNA is TGTGCCAGCAGTGAAGCTCGATTGGACAGGGGGAATCAGCCCCAGCATTTT.